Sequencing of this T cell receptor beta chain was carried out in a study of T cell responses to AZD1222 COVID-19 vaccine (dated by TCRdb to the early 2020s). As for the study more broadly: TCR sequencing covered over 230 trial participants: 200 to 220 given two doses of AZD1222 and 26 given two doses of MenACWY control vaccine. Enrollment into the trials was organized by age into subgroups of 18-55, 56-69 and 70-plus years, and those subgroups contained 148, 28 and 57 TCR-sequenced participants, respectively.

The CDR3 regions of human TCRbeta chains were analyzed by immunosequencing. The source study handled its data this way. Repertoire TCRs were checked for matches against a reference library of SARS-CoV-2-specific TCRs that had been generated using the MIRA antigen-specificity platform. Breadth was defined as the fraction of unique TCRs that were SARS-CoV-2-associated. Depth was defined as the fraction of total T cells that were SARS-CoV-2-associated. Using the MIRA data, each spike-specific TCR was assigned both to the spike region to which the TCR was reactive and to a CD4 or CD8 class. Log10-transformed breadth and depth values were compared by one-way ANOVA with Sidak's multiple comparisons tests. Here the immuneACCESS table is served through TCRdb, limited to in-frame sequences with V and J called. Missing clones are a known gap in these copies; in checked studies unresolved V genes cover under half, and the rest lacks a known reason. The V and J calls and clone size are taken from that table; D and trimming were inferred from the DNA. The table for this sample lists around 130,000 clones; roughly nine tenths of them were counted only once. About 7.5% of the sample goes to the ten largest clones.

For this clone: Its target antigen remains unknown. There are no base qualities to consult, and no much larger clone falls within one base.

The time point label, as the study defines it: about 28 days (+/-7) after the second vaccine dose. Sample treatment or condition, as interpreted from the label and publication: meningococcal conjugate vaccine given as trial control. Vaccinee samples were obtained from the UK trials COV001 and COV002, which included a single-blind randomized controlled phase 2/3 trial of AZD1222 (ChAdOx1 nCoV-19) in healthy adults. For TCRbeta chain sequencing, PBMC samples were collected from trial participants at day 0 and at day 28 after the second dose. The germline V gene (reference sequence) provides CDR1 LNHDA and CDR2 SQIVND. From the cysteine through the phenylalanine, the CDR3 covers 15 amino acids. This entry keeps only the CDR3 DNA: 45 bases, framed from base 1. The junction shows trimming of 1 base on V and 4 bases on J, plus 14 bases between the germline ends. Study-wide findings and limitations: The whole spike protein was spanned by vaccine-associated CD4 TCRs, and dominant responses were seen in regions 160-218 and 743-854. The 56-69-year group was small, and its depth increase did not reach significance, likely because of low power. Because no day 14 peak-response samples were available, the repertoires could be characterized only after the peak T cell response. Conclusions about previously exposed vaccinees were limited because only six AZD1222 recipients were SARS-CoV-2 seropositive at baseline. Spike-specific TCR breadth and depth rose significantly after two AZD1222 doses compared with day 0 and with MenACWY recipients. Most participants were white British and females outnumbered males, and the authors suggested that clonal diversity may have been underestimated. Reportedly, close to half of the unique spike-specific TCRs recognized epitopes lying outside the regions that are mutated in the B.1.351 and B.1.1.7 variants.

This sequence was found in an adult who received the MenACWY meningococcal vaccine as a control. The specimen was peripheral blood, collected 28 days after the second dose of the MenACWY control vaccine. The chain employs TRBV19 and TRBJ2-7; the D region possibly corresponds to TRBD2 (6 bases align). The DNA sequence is TGTGCCAGTAGTATAGGGAGTCGGGACTTGTACGAGCAGTACTTC. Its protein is CASSIGSRDLYEQYF.